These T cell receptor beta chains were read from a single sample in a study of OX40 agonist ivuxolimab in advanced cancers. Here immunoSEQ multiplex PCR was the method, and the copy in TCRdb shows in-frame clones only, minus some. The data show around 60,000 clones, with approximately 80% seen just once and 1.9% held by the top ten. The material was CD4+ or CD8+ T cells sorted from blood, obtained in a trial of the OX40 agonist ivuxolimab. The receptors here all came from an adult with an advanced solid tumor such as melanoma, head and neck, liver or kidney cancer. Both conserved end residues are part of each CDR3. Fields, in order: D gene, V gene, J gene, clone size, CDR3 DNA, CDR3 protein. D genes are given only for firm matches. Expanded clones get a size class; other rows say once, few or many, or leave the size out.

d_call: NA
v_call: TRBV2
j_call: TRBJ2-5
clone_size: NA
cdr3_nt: TGTGCCAGCAATGGGATACGATCCCAAGAGACCCAGTACTTC
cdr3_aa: CASNGIRSQETQYF

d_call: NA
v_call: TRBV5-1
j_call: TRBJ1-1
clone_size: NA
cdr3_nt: TGCGCCAGCAGCTTCGGGGCGCTGGGGGACACTGAAGCTTTCTTT
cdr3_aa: CASSFGALGDTEAFF

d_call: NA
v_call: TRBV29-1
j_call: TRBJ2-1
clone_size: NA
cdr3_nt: TGCAGCGTTGAAGGGGGTCTGCCCTACAATGAGCAGTTCTTC
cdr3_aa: CSVEGGLPYNEQFF

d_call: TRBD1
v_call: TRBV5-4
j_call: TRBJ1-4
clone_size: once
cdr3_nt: TGTGCCAGCAGCGTGGACAGGGGAAGCGAAAAACTGTTTTTT
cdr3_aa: CASSVDRGSEKLFF

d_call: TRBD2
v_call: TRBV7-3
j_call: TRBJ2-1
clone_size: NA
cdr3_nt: TGTGCCAGCCGGGAGGGAACCTACAATGAGCAGTTCTTC
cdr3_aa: CASREGTYNEQFF

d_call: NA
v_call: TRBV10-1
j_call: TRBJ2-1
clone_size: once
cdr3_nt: TGCGCCAGCAGTGCGCCGGGTGGCAATGAGCAGTTCTTC
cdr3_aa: CASSAPGGNEQFF

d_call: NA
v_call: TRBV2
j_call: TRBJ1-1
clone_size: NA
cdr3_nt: TGTGCCAGCAGTGAATTTTCTATGAACACTGAAGCTTTCTTT
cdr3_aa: CASSEFSMNTEAFF

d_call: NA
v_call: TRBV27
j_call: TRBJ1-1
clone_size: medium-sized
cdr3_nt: TGTGCCAGCAGTTTAGTAGAGAACACTGAAGCTTTCTTT
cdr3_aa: CASSLVENTEAFF

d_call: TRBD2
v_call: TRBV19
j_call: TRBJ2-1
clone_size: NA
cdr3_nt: TGTGCCAGTAGAACTAGCGGGAGAACCGATGAGCAGTTCTTC
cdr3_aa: CASRTSGRTDEQFF

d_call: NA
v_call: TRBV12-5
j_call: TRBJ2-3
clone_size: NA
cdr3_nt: TGTGCTAGTGGTTCGGGGACTGAAGTACACACAGATACGCAGTATTTT
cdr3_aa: CASGSGTEVHTDTQYF

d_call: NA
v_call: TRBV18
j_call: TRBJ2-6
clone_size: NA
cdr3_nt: TGTGCCAGCTCACCTTACCGGACACGCAGCTTCTCTGGGGCCAACGTCCTGACTTTC
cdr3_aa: CASSPYRTRSFSGANVLTF

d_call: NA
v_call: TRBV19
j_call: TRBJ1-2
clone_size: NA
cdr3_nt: TGTGCCAGCGGGGACGGCAATGGCTACACCTTC
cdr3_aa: CASGDGNGYTF

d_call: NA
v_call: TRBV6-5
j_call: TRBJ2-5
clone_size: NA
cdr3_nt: TGTGCCAGCAGTAGAGACGGGGGATCAGAGACCCAGTACTTC
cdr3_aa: CASSRDGGSETQYF

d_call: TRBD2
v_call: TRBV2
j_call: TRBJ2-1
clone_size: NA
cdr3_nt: TGTGCCAGCAGTCGGCGTACGATAGCGGGAGGAGATAACAATGAGCAGTTCTTC
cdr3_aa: CASSRRTIAGGDNNEQFF

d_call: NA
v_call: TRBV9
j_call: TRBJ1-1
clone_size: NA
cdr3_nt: TGTGCCAGCAGCGTTTCCACAGTGAACACTGAAGCTTTCTTT
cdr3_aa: CASSVSTVNTEAFF

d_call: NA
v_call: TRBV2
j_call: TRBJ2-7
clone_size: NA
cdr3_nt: TGTGCCAGCAGACCCGGACAGATGGGCGAGCAGTACTTC
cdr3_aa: CASRPGQMGEQYF

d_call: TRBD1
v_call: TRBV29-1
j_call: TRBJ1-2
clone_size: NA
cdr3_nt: TGCAGCGTCCAGGACAGGGTCGGGGGCTACACCTTC
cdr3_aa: CSVQDRVGGYTF

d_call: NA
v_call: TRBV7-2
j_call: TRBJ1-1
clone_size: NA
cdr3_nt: TGTGCCAGCAGCCTGAACAGACGGACTGAAGCTTTCTTT
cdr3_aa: CASSLNRRTEAFF

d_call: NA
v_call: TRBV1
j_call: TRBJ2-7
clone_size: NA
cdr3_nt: TGCACCAGCAGCCAAGATAACTACGAGCAGTACTTC
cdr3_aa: CTSSQDNYEQYF

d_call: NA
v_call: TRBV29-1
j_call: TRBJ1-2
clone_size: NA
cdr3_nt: TGCAGCGTTGAAACTGAGGGCGGCTACACCTTC
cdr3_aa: CSVETEGGYTF

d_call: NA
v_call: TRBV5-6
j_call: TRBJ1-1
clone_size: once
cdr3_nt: TGTGCCAGCAGCTCTACAGGCAGAAGGTCTGAAGCTTTCTTT
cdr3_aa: CASSSTGRRSEAFF

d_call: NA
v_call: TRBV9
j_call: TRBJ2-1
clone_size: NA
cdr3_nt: TGTGCCAGCAGCGCCGGCCCTTGGACTACGAATGAGCAGTTCTTC
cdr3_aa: CASSAGPWTTNEQFF

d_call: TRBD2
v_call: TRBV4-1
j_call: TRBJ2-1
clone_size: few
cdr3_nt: TGCGCCAGCAGCCCCGAGCGGGAGGGGTCCTACAATGAGCAGTTCTTC
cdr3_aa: CASSPEREGSYNEQFF

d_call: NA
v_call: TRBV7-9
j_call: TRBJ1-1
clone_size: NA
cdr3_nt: TGTGCCAGCAGTTTCCCGCACACTGAAGCTTTCTTT
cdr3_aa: CASSFPHTEAFF

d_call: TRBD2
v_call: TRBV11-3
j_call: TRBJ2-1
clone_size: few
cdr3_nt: TGTGCCAGCAGCTTAGTTGGGACTAGCGGGGGAAATGAGCAGTTCTTC
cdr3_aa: CASSLVGTSGGNEQFF

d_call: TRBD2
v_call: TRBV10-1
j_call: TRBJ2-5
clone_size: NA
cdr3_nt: TGCGCCAGCAGCAGGACTAGCGGGAACCAAGAGACCCAGTACTTC
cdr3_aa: CASSRTSGNQETQYF

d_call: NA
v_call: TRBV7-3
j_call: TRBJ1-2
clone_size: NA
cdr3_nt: TGTGCCAGCAGCCCAGGAGTTATACGTGGCTACACCTTC
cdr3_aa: CASSPGVIRGYTF

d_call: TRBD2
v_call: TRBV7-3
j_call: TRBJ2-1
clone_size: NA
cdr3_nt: TGTGCCAGCAGCTTAAGCCCTAGCGGGAGGGCCGTTGAGCAGTTCTTC
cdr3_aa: CASSLSPSGRAVEQFF

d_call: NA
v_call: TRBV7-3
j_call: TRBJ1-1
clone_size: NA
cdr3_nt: TGTGCCAGCAGCTTAGGGCGGGCAGGCTTGAACACTGAAGCTTTCTTT
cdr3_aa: CASSLGRAGLNTEAFF

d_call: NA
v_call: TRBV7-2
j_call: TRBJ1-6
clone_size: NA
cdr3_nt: TGTGCCAGCAGCTTAGCACGAAGGGGGGGTAATTCACCCCTCCACTTT
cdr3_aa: CASSLARRGGNSPLHF

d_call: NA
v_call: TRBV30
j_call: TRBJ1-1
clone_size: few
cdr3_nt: TGTGCCTGGAGTGTAACGGGCATACGAGGGTCGGCTTTCTTT
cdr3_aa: CAWSVTGIRGSAFF

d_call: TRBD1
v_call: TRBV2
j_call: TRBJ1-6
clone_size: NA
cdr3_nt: TGTGCCAGCAAAGGACAGGGGGCCCGGAATTCACCCCTCCACTTT
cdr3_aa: CASKGQGARNSPLHF

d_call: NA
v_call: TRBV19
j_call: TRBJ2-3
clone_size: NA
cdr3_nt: TGTGCCAGTAGTATTTCTAGCGAAACAGATACGCAGTATTTT
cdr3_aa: CASSISSETDTQYF

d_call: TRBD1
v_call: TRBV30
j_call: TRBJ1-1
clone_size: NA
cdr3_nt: TGTGCCTGGAGCGATCAAGACAGGGACAACACTGAAGCTTTCTTT
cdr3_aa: CAWSDQDRDNTEAFF

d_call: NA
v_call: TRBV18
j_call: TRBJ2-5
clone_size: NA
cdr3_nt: TGTGCCAGCTCACCACTTGGAGGGACCCAGTACTTC
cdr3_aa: CASSPLGGTQYF

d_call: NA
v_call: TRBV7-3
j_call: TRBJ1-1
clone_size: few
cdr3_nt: TGTGCCAGCAGCTTATCCGCCACCAACACTGAAGCTTTCTTT
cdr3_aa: CASSLSATNTEAFF

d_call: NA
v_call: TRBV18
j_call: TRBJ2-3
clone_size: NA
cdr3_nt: TGTGCCAGCTCACCACCGAGCACCGGCACAGATACGCAGTATTTT
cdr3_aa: CASSPPSTGTDTQYF

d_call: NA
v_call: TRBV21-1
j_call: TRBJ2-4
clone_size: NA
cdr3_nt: TGTGCCAGCAGCAATCCCCGGACAGGGGCCAAAAACATTCAGTACTTC
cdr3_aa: CASSNPRTGAKNIQYF

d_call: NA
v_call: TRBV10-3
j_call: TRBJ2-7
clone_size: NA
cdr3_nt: TGTGCCATCAGTGAGGCCTCAACGGGCTACGAGCAGTACTTC
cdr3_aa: CAISEASTGYEQYF

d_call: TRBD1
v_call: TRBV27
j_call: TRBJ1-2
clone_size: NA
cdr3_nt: TGTGCCAGCAGTTTCGGGACAGGGGGCGCCGATACCTATGGCTACACCTTC
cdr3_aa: CASSFGTGGADTYGYTF

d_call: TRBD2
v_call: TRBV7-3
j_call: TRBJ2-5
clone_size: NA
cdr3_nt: TGTGCCAGCAGCTTGTTAGCGGGGGCAGAGACCCAGTACTTC
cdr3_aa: CASSLLAGAETQYF

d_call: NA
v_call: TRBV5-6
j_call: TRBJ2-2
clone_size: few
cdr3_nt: TGTGCCAGCAGCTTGGCAGGGTCTAGCAGGCTTCCCGGGGAGCTGTTTTTT
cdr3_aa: CASSLAGSSRLPGELFF

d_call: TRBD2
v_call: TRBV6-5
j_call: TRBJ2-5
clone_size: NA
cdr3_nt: TGTGCCAGCAGTTCTAGCGGGAGTCAGATCGAGACCCAGTACTTC
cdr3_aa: CASSSSGSQIETQYF

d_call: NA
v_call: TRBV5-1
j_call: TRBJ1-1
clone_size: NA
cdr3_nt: TGCGCCAGCAGCCCCGGCGGTGGGGACCTTGGGACTGAAGCTTTCTTT
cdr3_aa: CASSPGGGDLGTEAFF

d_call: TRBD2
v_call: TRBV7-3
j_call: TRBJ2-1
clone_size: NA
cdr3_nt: TGTGCCAGCAGCTTATCGAGTAGTCCTAGCGGGAGGCCGGCCTACAATGAGCAGTTCTTC
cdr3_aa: CASSLSSSPSGRPAYNEQFF

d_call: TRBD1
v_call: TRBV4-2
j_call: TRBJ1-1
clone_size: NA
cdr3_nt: TGTGCCAGCAGCCTGTGGACAGGGGGGTGGGACACTGAAGCTTTCTTT
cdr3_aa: CASSLWTGGWDTEAFF

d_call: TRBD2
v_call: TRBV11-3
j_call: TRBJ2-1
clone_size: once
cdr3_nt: TGTGCCAGCAGCTTACCGGGACTAAGCAATGAGCAGTTCTTC
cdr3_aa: CASSLPGLSNEQFF

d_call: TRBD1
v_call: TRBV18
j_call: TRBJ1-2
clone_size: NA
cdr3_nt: TGTGCCAGCTCACCCGAGGGACAGTCCTATGGCTACACCTTC
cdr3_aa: CASSPEGQSYGYTF

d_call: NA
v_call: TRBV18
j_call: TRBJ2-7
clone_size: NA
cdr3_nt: TGTGCCAGCTCACTGACTAGGTTGTACGAGCAGTACTTC
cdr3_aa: CASSLTRLYEQYF

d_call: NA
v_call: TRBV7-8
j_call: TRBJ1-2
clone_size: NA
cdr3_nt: TGTGCCAGCAGCCCAGTCAGAGGCGCGAATGGCTACACCTTC
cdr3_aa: CASSPVRGANGYTF

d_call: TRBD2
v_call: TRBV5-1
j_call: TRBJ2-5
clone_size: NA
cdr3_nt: TGCGCCAGCACCCTGGGGCTAGCGGGAGGTTTAGAGACCCAGTACTTC
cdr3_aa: CASTLGLAGGLETQYF

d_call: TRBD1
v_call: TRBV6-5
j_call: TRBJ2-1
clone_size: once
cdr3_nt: TGTGCCAGCAGTTACCTCGGGACAGGGGACGGTGAGCAGTTCTTC
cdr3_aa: CASSYLGTGDGEQFF

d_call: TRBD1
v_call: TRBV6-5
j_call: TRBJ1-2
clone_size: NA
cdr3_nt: TGTGCCAGCAGTTATTTACAGGGGGCGAATGGCTACACCTTC
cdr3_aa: CASSYLQGANGYTF

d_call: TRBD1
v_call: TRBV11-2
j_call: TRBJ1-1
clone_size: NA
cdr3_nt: TGTGCCAGCAGCTTAGGGGCGACAGGGAGTACTGAAGCTTTCTTT
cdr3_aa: CASSLGATGSTEAFF

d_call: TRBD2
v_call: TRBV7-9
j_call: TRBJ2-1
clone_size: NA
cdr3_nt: TGTGCCAGCAGCTCCCCGGGACTAGCGACGGATGAGCAGTTCTTC
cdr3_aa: CASSSPGLATDEQFF

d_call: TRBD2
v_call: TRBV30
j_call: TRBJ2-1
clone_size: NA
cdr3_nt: TGTGCCTGGAGTTCCCTCGGGACTAGCGGACGCCCTACCTACAATGAGCAGTTCTTC
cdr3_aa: CAWSSLGTSGRPTYNEQFF

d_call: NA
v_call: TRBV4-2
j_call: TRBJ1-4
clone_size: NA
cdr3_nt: TGTGCCAGCAGTCAGGCCGCGAGCCAAGAAGGAAAACTGTTTTTT
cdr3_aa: CASSQAASQEGKLFF